The present entry profiles one T cell receptor beta chain with its context. At one boundary the junction diverges from the germline segment, which might be a read error. Molecular barcoded adaptors covering alpha/delta and beta/gamma chains were used on around 370 ng RNA. From the reads, TCRdb called clonotypes with MiXCR, one entry per CDR3 protein. This sample has about 27,000 distinct CDR3 sequences, with approximately 15% found just once. This CDR3 is built from 14 residues. Germline lookup yields CDR1 MNHNS and CDR2 SASEGT. The sample comes from a study of read filtering for tumor transcriptome and immune sequencing.

This sequence originates from a donor over 35 with multiple myeloma. Sequencing used a population of CD138-negative cells sorted from bone marrow. The V gene is TRBV6-1, the J gene TRBJ2-1; D may be TRBD1 or TRBD2 (5 bases each). Here the CDR3 DNA reads TGTGCCAGCAGTAAGCCGGGGCTAAACAATGGGCAGTTCTTC. This translates into CASSKPGLNNGQFF.